Here is one TCR beta chain with its context. Methods used by the authors: Scientists estimated how many nucleated cells there were by amplifying reference gene primers. Libraries were prepared by immunoSEQ multiplex PCR; TCRdb keeps only in-frame clonotypes and omits some of them. The V and J calls and clone size are taken from that table; D and trimming were inferred from the DNA. The table includes about 68,000 clones, over 60% detected once. The data derive from a study of blood T cell repertoires in COVID-19. Looking at the study overall: The analysed material was cDNA or gDNA that came from T cells, B-cell-depleted T cells, or PBMCs.

Sequences were obtained from peripheral blood. The source is a human donor in a cohort sampled during active COVID-19.

For the CDR3, the DNA is TGTGCCAGCAGCTTGGGACAGAAAGAGACCCAGTACTTC. Its translation: CASSLGQKETQYF. V and J are TRBV5-6 and TRBJ2-5, with a weak D call TRBD1 (5 bases). The CDR3 length is 13 residues. V lost 0 bases and J lost 3, with 6 bases in between. Looked up from germline, CDR1 is SGHDT and CDR2 is YYEEEE.